This T cell receptor (beta chain) was recovered during a study of cytomegalovirus exposure and HLA in healthy donors (dated by TCRdb to 2016 to 2017). Some background on the complete study: An earlier analysis of fewer than 750 of the donors reported 276 Gb of sequence data and 100 million to 120 million unique TCR beta sequences obtained from around 190 million T cells. About 320 gigabases of sequencing data and tens of millions of unique TCR sequences were included in an early release covering around 650 HLA-typed donors. Typing coverage varied by locus: about 620-640 donors for A, B, C, DRB1 and DQB1; more than 500 for DQA1; more than 600 for DPA1; under 490 for DPB1. Every repertoire in the discovery cohort had been generated on one and the same sequencing platform. HLA typing included class I and class II loci at four-digit resolution. The T cell repertoires of several hundred subjects were profiled by immunosequencing and related to cytomegalovirus serostatus. In a later analysis, previously published TCR beta repertoires from 670 or so donors were re-analyzed and high-resolution HLA genotyping was added so that TCR occurrence patterns could be studied. A later genetic analysis used genome-wide SNP genotypes for about 65% of the 666 donors, treating that subset as a discovery cohort. Because of strong linkage in the cohort, five DR-DQ haplotypes were treated as single units for association and clustering. In addition to the first cohort of 666 subjects, a separate validation cohort of approximately 110 different subjects was used. To predict cytomegalovirus infection status, the study combined high-throughput TCR immunosequencing, statistical association of individual TCRs with disease status, and machine learning. Among the roughly 380 genotyped donors, around 81% belonged to the genetic ancestry cluster associated with self-reported Caucasian donors. Donor age, sex, ethnicity and CMV serostatus were compiled together with the repertoire data. Rather than drawing on any new phenotypic data, the later analysis identified candidate immune exposures from TCR beta sequences and the way those sequences occurred across donors. The study aimed to test whether cataloging public T cell receptors could reveal signatures of past pathogen exposure. An earlier analysis of approximately 580 of the donors used high-throughput TCR beta sequencing to judge whether each TCR beta V gene segment behaved as functional or pseudogenic. Among some 400 genotyped donors of the cohort, an average of approximately 240,000 unique TCR beta nucleotide sequences was sequenced per donor, of which 15% to 20% were non-productive.

The library came from the immunoSEQ multiplex PCR assay. For the multiplex PCR, a mixture combining 60 forward primers for TCR Vbeta segments and 13 reverse primers for TCR Jbeta segments was used. The CDR3 region of rearranged TCR beta genes was amplified from genomic DNA with a multiplex PCR assay. On the Illumina HiSeq System, the amplified TCR beta libraries were sequenced as 87-base-pair reads. The published analysis was carried out like this. Across the 670 or so repertoires, a later analysis counted 80 million or so unique TCR beta chains, 9.5 million to 12 million of which were shared by at least two donors. A nearest-neighbor algorithm error-corrected the raw reads and collapsed the reads into unique sequences, merging closely related sequences to remove PCR and sequencing errors. Alignment of CDR3 sequences to IMGT reference sequences was used to assign V, D and J gene segments. For a sequence to be retained, a match of at least six nucleotides to both a V gene segment and a J gene segment was required. Rearrangements were classified as productive when the CDR3 lacked stop codons and remained in frame with V and J, and all other rearrangements were classified as non-productive. CDR3 was defined by IMGT convention, running from the second conserved V-encoded cysteine to the conserved J-encoded phenylalanine. The earlier analysis of about 570 of the donors excluded any sequence lacking an unambiguous match to a single V gene segment. An earlier analysis of a few hundred of the donors called V segments functional above 56.7% productive rearrangements and segregating when the between-donor standard deviation exceeded 5%. To diagnose cytomegalovirus status from the catalog of TCR beta chain sequences, a statistical classification framework was built. V and J gene assignment, in a later analysis, came from comparing TCR nucleotide sequences with IMGT/GENE-DB human TR gene sequences. In a later analysis, CDR3 sequences and most-parsimonious VDJ recombination scenarios were assigned using the TCRdist pipeline. In a later analysis, each TCR beta chain was defined by its CDR3 amino acid sequence together with its V-gene family, and reads lacking a unique V-gene family were excluded. In a later analysis, 450 to 600 highly shared, low-generation-probability nucleotide sequences were removed to address suspected cross-contamination and a sequencing artifact. For each public chain, a later analysis derived a clonal expansion index from normalized ranks of inferred template counts within each repertoire. In a later analysis, generation probabilities were computed with a VDJ recombination model fitted to out-of-frame rearrangements, and the resulting probabilities were checked against IGoR. In a later analysis, TCR-TCR, TCR-HLA and TCR-CMV co-occurrence was scored with hypergeometric tests, and a repertoire-size bias correction was applied to TCR pairs. In a later analysis, false discovery rates were estimated by permuting HLA or CMV assignments 20 times. In a later analysis, co-occurring TCRs were grouped using DBSCAN, with TCRdist sequence similarity added in when clustering inside HLA-allele-positive subsets. Co-occurrence clustering excluded repertoires with fewer than 30,000 or more than 120,000 public chains, plus five with anomalous nucleotide sharing. TCRdb mirrors the immuneACCESS table, restricted to in-frame sequences. Some clones are absent from its copies; in checked studies, under half trace to an unresolved V gene, and the reason for the others is unknown. The DNA gave D and trimming, while V, J and clone size come from that table. The sample table holds fewer than 85,000 clones, of which just over 70% were seen once. Roughly 5% of the sample lies in the top ten.

The paper as a whole reports these results and caveats: In an earlier analysis of some 640 of the donors, most TCR beta V segments were observed in productive rearrangements about 90% or about 30% of the time, broadly matching IMGT annotations. A cluster of highly shared sequence variants was judged likely to be a technical artifact of the sequencing pipeline. In a later analysis, HLA-associated TCR beta chains showed more clonal expansion and lower generation probabilities than non-associated chains that were equally common. In a later genetic analysis, a missense DCLRE1C variant was associated with V-gene and J-gene trimming of TCR beta chains, and the association was replicated in an independent cohort. Because HLA typing was missing for some donors at each locus, association tests included only the typed subset. Most CMV-associated TCR beta chains appeared to be HLA-restricted in a later analysis, and the HLA associations seemed to be driven largely by CMV exposure. According to the authors, the approach could potentially be generalized to other disease states and immunological phenotypes. A further reported finding was that TCR beta sequences accurately predicted the HLA-A and HLA-B alleles for most subjects in the first cohort. Linkage disequilibrium might explain the correlated functional status among segregating V segments, but an unknown experimental factor could not be ruled out. Cytomegalovirus status was reported to be diagnosed by the classifier with high specificity and sensitivity in both the original and validation cohorts. A later analysis associated around 16,000 TCR beta sequences with specific HLA alleles at a false discovery rate of 0.05. In a later genetic analysis, fewer N-insertions in productive TCRs were reported among donors in an Asian-associated ancestry cluster than the approximately 670-donor mean. Several of the top co-occurrence clusters appeared to be linked to parvovirus B19, influenza, CMV and Epstein-Barr virus, according to a later analysis. In a later analysis, TCR association rates were found to vary across HLA loci, with the most associated TCRs seen for DRB1 alleles and the fewest for HLA-C alleles. Strong co-occurrence of HLA alleles, especially DR and DQ, made assigning TCR associations to individual alleles difficult. Most TCR sequences were observed very rarely across donors, whereas some public TCRs were present in many individuals. Approximately 16 rarely observed V segments, including chromosome 9 orphons, were excluded from the earlier analysis of some 590 of the donors because counts were too low. A few of the identified cytomegalovirus-associated TCR beta chains were confirmed in vitro to be specific for cytomegalovirus antigens. The cohort was sequenced for TCR beta chains only, and without alpha or paired-chain data the features that could be detected were limited. A total of 150 to 200 TCR beta chains were listed by the study as associated with cytomegalovirus. Roughly uniform sequencing depth across donors was assumed in presence/absence analyses, although this assumption may not hold. Some IMGT-functional V segments, including TRBV6-2 and TRBV6-3, could not be distinguished by the 87-base-pair reads and were therefore excluded. Immune exposure information for the cohort was limited to CMV serostatus.

This clone turned up a few times. Its target antigen remains unknown. Per-base quality was not reported, and no clone a single base away is much larger than it. The CDR3 spans 13 residues, from the cysteine through the phenylalanine. Only the CDR3 portion is preserved as DNA: 39 bases, with reading frame beginning at the first base. In the germline V gene, CDR1 corresponds to SGHRS and CDR2 to YFSETQ. After removal of 4 bases from V and 6 bases from J, the junction retains 6 bases not matched to a gene. The cohort was made up of roughly 670 healthy bone marrow donors. At the time of sampling, every cohort member was nominally healthy, though immune exposures that went unrecorded were likely present. The donor tested CMV seropositive, placing the donor among the roughly 270 seropositive members of the cohort. Each donor provided a peripheral blood sample, and peripheral blood mononuclear cells were used for TCR beta sequencing. The Qiagen DNeasy Blood Extraction Kit was used to extract genomic DNA from the blood cell samples.

The rearrangement combines TRBV5-1 with TRBJ1-1; TRBD1 lines up with 7 middle nucleotides. This clonotype was obtained from a man aged 55-75 years in good health and CMV-seropositive. Sequencing was done on a sample of PBMCs. The CDR3 has the sequence CASSAGGEAEAFF. The sequenced DNA: TGCGCCAGCAGCGCAGGGGGTGAAGCTGAAGCTTTCTTT. Beyond the CDR3, the reference TRBV5-1 and TRBJ1-1 genes provide the residues; the full variable domain reads: KAGVTQTPRYLIKTRGQQVTLSCSPISGHRSVSWYQQTPGQGLQFLFEYFSETQRNKGNFPGRFSGRQFSNSRSEMNVSTLELGDSALYLCASSAGGEAEAFFGQGTRLTVV.